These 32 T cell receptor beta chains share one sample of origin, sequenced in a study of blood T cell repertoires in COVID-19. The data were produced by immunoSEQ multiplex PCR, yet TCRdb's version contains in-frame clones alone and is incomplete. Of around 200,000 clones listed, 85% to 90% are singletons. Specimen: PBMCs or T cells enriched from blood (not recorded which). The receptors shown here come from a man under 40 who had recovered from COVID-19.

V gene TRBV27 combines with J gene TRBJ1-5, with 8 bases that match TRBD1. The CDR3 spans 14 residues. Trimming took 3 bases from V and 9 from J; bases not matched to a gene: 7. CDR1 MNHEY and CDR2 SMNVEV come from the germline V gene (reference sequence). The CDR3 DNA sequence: TGTGCCAGCAGTTTGGCGACAGGGGTTGGGCCCCAGCATTTT. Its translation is CASSLATGVGPQHF.

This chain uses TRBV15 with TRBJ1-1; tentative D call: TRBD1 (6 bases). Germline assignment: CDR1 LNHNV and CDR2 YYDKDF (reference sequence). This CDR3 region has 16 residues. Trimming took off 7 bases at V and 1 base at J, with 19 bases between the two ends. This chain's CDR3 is CATTQRPGQWNTEAFF. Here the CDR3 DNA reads TGTGCCACCACCCAACGACCGGGACAATGGAACACTGAAGCTTTCTTT.

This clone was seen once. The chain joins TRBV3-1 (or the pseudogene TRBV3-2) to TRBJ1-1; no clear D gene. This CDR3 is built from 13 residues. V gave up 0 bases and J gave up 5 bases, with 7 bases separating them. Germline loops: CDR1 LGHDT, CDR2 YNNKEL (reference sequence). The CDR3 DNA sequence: TGTGCCAGCAGCCAAGACCGGGTGACTGAAGCTTTCTTT. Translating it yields CASSQDRVTEAFF.

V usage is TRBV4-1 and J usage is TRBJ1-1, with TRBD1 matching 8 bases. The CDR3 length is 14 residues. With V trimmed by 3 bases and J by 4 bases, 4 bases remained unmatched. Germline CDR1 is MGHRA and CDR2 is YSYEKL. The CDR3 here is CASSHGQGATEAFF. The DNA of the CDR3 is TGCGCCAGCAGCCACGGACAGGGAGCCACTGAAGCTTTCTTT.

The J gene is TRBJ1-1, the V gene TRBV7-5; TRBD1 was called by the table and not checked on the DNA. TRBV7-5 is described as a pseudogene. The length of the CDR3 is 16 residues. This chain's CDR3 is CARSLPGQGGYTEAFF. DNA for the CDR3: TGTGCCAGAAGCTTACCGGGACAGGGGGGATACACTGAAGCTTTCTTT.

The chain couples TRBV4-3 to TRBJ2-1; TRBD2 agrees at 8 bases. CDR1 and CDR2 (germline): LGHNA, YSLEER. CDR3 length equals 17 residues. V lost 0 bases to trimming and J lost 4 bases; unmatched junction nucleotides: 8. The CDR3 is CASSQDRRLAGYNEQFF. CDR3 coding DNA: TGCGCCAGCAGCCAAGATAGGAGATTAGCGGGATACAATGAGCAGTTCTTC.

The CDR3 loop reads CASSRGQGSTEAFF. DNA of the CDR3: TGTGCCAGCTCAAGAGGACAGGGAAGCACTGAAGCTTTCTTT. The chain links TRBV18 to TRBJ1-1; 8 nucleotides line up with TRBD1. V lost 5 bases to trimming and J lost 4 bases; unmatched junction nucleotides: 6. Germline V gene data show CDR1 as KGHSH and CDR2 as LQKENI. The CDR3 spans 14 residues.

The CDR3 region has the DNA TGTGCCAGCAGTTTAAAGGGTTGGCAGGGGGCGGTTGTCTATGGCTACACCTTC. This codes for CASSLKGWQGAVVYGYTF. The chain links TRBV27 to TRBJ1-2, with 8 bases aligning to TRBD1. The germline V gene encodes CDR1 MNHEY and CDR2 SMNVEV (reference sequence). The CDR3 has 18 residues. Losses at the gene ends were 2 bases for V and 4 bases for J; bases not matched to a gene: 15.

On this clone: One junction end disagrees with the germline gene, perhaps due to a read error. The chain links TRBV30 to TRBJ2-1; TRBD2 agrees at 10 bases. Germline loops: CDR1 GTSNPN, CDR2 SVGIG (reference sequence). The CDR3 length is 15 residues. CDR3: CAWSPPPSGRSTGVF. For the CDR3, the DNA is TGTGCCTGGAGTCCCCCCCCTAGCGGGAGATCAACCGGGGTCTTC.

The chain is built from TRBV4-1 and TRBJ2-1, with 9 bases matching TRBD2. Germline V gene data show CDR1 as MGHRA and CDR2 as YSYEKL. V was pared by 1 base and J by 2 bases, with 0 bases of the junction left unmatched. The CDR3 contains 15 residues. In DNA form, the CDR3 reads TGCGCCAGCAGCCAAGGCGGGGGGGCCTACAATGAGCAGTTCTTC. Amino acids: CASSQGGGAYNEQFF.

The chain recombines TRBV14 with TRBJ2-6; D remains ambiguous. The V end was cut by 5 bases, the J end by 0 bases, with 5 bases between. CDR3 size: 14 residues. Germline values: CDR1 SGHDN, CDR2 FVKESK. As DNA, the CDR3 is TGTGCCAGCAGCTCTTCCTCTGGGGCCAACGTCCTGACTTTC. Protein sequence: CASSSSSGANVLTF.

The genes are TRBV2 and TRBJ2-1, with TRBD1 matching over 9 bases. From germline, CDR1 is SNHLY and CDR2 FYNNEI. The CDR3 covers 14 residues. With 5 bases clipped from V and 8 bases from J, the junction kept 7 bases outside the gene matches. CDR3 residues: CASSMGQGLDEQFF. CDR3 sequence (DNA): TGTGCCAGCAGTATGGGACAGGGATTAGATGAGCAGTTCTTC.

The CDR3 bases are TGTGCCAGCAGACCAGGGACAGTCCCCAAGGGAAGCAATCAGCCCCAGCATTTT. It codes for CASRPGTVPKGSNQPQHF. V and J are TRBV28 and TRBJ1-5; TRBD1 matches 7 bases. V trimming: 6 bases; J trimming: 1 base; junction bases outside the gene matches: 15. CDR3 length equals 18 residues. Germline V gene sequence: CDR1 MDHEN, CDR2 SYDVKM.

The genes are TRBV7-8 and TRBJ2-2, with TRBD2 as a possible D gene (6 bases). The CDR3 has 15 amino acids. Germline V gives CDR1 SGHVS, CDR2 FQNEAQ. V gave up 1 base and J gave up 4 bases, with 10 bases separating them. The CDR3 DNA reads TGTGCCAGCAGCTTAGGTAGCGGAACCACCGGGGAGCTGTTTTTT. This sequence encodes CASSLGSGTTGELFF. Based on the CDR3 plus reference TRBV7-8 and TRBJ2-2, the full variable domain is GAGVSQSPRYKVAKRGQDVALRCDPISGHVSLFWYQQALGQGPEFLTYFQNEAQLDKSGLPSDRFFAERPEGSVSTLKIQRTQQEDSAVYLCASSLGSGTTGELFFGEGSRLTVL.

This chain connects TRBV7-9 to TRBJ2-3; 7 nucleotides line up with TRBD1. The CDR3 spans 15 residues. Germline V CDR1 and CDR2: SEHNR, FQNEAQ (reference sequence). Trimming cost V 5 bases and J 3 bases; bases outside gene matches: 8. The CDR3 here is CASSPKTGLTDTQYF. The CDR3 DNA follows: TGTGCCAGCAGCCCGAAGACAGGGCTGACAGATACGCAGTATTTT. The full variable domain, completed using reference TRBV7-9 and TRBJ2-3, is DTGVSQNPRHKITKRGQNVTFRCDPISEHNRLYWYRQTLGQGPEFLTYFQNEAQLEKSRLLSDRFSAERPKGSFSTLEIQRTEQGDSAMYLCASSPKTGLTDTQYFGPGTRLTVL.

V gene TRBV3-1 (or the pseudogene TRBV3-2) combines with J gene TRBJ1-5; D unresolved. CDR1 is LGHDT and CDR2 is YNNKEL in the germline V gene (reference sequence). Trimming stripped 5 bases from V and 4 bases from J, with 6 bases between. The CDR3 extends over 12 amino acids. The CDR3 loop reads CASSFSNQPQHF. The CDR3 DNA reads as TGTGCCAGCAGCTTTTCTAATCAGCCCCAGCATTTT.

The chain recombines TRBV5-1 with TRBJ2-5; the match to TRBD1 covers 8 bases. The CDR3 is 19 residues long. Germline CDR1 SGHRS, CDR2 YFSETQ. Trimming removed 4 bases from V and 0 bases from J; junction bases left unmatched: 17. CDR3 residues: CASSLPWTGQSRHQETQYF. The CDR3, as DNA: TGCGCCAGCAGCCTGCCCTGGACAGGGCAGTCGAGACACCAAGAGACCCAGTACTTC.

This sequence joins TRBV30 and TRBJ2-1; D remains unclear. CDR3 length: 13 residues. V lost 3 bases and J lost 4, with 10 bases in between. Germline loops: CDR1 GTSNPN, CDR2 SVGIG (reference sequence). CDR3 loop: CAWSPSLYNEQFF. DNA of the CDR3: TGTGCCTGGAGCCCCTCCTTATACAATGAGCAGTTCTTC.

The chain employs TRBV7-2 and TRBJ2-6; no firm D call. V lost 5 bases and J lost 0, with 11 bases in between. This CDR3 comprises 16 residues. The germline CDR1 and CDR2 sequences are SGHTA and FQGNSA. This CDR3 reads CASSPRHTSGANVLTF. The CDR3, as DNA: TGTGCCAGCAGCCCGAGACATACCTCTGGGGCCAACGTCCTGACTTTC.

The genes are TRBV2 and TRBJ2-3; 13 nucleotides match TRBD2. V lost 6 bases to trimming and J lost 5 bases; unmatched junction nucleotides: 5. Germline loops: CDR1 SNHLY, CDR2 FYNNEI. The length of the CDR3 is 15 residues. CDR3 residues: CASRTGLAGLDTQYF. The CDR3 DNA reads TGTGCCAGCAGAACGGGACTAGCGGGGTTAGATACGCAGTATTTT. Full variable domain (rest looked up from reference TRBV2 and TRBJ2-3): EPEVTQTPSHQVTQMGQEVILRCVPISNHLYFYWYRQILGQKVEFLVSFYNNEISEKSEIFDDQFSVERPDGSNFTLKIRSTKLEDSAMYFCASRTGLAGLDTQYFGPGTRLTVL.

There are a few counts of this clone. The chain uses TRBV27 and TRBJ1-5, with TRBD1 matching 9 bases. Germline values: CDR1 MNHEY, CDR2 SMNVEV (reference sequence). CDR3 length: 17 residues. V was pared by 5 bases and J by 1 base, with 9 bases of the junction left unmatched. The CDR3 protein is CASSLGTGRESNQPQHF. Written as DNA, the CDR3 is TGTGCCAGCAGTCTCGGGACAGGGAGGGAAAGCAATCAGCCCCAGCATTTT.

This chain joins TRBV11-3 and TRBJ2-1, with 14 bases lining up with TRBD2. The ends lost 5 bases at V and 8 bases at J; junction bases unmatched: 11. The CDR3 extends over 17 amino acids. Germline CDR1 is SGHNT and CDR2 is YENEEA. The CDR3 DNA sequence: TGTGCCAGCAGCCAAAGGACTAGCGGGGGGTTAAGGGATGAGCAGTTCTTC. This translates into CASSQRTSGGLRDEQFF.

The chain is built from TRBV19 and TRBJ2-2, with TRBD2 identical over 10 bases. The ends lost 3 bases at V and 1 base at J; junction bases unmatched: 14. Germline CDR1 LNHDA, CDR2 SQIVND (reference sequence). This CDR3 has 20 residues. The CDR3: CASSIRGFRRTSGNTGELFF. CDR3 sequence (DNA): TGTGCCAGTAGTATCAGGGGCTTCCGAAGGACTAGCGGGAACACCGGGGAGCTGTTTTTT.

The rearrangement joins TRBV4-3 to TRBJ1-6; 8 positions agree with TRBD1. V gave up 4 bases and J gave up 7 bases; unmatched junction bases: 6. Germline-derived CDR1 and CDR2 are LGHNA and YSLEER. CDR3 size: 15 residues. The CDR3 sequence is CASSRQQGENSPLHF. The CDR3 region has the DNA TGCGCCAGCAGCCGGCAACAGGGGGAGAATTCACCCCTCCACTTT.

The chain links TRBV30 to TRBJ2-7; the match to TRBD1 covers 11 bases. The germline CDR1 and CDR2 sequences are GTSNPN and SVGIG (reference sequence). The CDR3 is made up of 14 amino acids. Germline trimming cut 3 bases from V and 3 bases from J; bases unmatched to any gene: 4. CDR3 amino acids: CAWRGQGGYYEQYF. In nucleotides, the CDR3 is TGTGCCTGGAGGGGACAGGGGGGCTACTACGAGCAGTACTTC. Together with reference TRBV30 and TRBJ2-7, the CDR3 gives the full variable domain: SQTIHQWPATLVQPVGSPLSLECTVEGTSNPNLYWYRQAAGRGLQLLFYSVGIGQISSEVPQNLSASRPQDRQFILSSKKLLLSDSGFYLCAWRGQGGYYEQYFGPGTRLTVT.

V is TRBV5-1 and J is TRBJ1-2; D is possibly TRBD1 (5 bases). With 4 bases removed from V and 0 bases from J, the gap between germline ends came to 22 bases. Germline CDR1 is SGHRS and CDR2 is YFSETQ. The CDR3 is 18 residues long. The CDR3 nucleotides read TGCGCCAGCAGCGGCCCCGGGACTTGGACAACTACTAACTATGGCTACACCTTC. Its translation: CASSGPGTWTTTNYGYTF.

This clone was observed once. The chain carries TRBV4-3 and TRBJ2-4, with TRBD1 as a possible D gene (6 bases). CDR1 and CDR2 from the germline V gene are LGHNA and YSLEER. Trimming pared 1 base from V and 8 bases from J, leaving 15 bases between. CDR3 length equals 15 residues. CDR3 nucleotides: TGCGCCAGCAGCCAAGGGGGGCAGACTCGGGACATTCAGTACTTC. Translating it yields CASSQGGQTRDIQYF.

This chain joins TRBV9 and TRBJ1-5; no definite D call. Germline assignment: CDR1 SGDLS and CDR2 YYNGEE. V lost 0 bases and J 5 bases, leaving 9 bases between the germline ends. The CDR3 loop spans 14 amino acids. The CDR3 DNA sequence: TGTGCCAGCAGCGTAGGGTGGGAGGATCAGCCCCAGCATTTT. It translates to CASSVGWEDQPQHF.

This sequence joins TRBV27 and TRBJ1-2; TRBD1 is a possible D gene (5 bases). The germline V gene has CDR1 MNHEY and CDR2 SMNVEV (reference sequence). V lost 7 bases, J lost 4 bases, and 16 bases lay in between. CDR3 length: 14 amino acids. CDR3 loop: CASKNIGASYGYTF. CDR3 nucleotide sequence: TGTGCCAGCAAAAATATAGGGGCCTCCTATGGCTACACCTTC.

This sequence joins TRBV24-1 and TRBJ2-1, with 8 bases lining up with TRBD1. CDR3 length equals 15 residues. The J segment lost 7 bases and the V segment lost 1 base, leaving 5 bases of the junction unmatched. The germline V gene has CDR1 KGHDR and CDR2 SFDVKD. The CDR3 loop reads CATSDLGDRPNEQFF. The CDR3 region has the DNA TGTGCCACCAGTGATTTAGGGGACAGGCCTAATGAGCAGTTCTTC.

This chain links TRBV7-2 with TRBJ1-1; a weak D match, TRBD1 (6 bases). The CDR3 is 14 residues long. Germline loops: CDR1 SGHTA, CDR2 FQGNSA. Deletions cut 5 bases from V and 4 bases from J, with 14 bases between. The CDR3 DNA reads TGTGCCAGCAGCAGTCCTGGGGGGGCCACTGAAGCTTTCTTT. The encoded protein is CASSSPGGATEAFF.

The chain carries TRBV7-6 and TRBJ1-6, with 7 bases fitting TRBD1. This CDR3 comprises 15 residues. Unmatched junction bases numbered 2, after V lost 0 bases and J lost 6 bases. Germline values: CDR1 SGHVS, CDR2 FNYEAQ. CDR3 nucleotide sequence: TGTGCCAGCAGCTTAGCAGGGGGCGGTAATTCACCCCTCCACTTT. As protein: CASSLAGGGNSPLHF.